Listed below are T cell receptor beta chains from one sample, sequenced in a study of T cell changes during pregnancy in multiple sclerosis. Only in-frame clones appear in the TCRdb table, and some are missing; sequencing was by immunoSEQ multiplex PCR. Here the sample spans 50,000 or so clones, 85% to 95% being singletons. The sequencing here drew on CD4+ T cells from peripheral blood mononuclear cells, taken in the third trimester of pregnancy. The origin of the receptors is a female donor with multiple sclerosis, enrolled in a pregnancy study. The CDR3 runs from the conserved cysteine through the conserved F or W. Fields, in order: D gene, V gene, J gene, clone size, CDR3 DNA, CDR3 protein. D genes are given only for firm matches. For some rows the clone size is stated as once, few or many, or as a class when expanded; others skip it.

>-|TRBV14|TRBJ2-5|-
TGTGCCAGCAGCCAAGGTCGGGACACAGAGACCCAGTACTTC
CASSQGRDTETQYF
>TRBD1|TRBV4-2|TRBJ2-6|-
TGTGCCAGCAGCCAAGATCGACAGGGCATTGGGGCCAACGTCCTGACTTTC
CASSQDRQGIGANVLTF
>-|TRBV29-1|TRBJ2-5|-
TGCAGCGTTGAAGATCCTAGAAGTAGGGAGACCCAGTACTTC
CSVEDPRSRETQYF
>-|TRBV5-1|TRBJ2-1|-
TGCGCCAGCAGCTCCGGACAGTCCAATGAGCAGTTCTTC
CASSSGQSNEQFF
>-|TRBV13|TRBJ2-7|-
TGTGCCAGCAGCTTAGGGGCTAGCGACGAGCAGTACTTC
CASSLGASDEQYF
>TRBD2|TRBV28|TRBJ2-3|-
TGTGCCAGCAGCGCCAATAAACCGGGACTAGCGGGAGATACGCAGTATTTT
CASSANKPGLAGDTQYF
>TRBD2|TRBV7-3|TRBJ2-1|-
TGTGCCAGCAGCCGCCTAGCGGGAGGGCCTGTCAATGAGCAGTTCTTC
CASSRLAGGPVNEQFF
>-|TRBV28|TRBJ1-1|once
TGTGCCAGCACCCCCACCCAGGGGTTGGGGGACACTGAAGCTTTCTTT
CASTPTQGLGDTEAFF
>TRBD1|TRBV9|TRBJ2-1|-
TGTGCCAGCAGCCCTAGGACAGGGAATAGTTTCGGTGAGCAGTTCTTC
CASSPRTGNSFGEQFF
>-|TRBV19|TRBJ1-1|-
TGTGCCAGTAGTATAGGGACAGCCCAGAACACTGAAGCTTTCTTT
CASSIGTAQNTEAFF
>TRBD1|TRBV7-7|TRBJ2-1|-
TGTGCCAGCAGCTTGGACAGGGGTGGGAACAATGAGCAGTTCTTC
CASSLDRGGNNEQFF
>TRBD1|TRBV2|TRBJ2-5|-
TGTGCCAGCAGAGAGGGGACAGGGGGCCCGGAGACCCAGTACTTC
CASREGTGGPETQYF
>TRBD1|TRBV6-5|TRBJ1-1|-
TGTGCCAGCAGGGAGACAGGGGCGAGGACTGAAGCTTTCTTT
CASRETGARTEAFF
>TRBD2|TRBV19|TRBJ2-3|-
TGTGCCAGTAGTATCGGCGGGGGGCAAGGAGATACGCAGTATTTT
CASSIGGGQGDTQYF
>-|TRBV19|TRBJ1-1|once
TGTGCCAGTAGCCCAGAGGCGGCCCGCGTAATGAACACTGAAGCTTTCTTT
CASSPEAARVMNTEAFF
>-|TRBV2|TRBJ2-1|-
TGTGCCAGCAGTGACTCTCCGAATGAGCAGTTCTTC
CASSDSPNEQFF
>TRBD2|TRBV10-2|TRBJ2-1|-
TGCGCCAGCAGTGAGGGTAGCGGGAGGACCCCTGGGCCCGGACGGGGAAGCTATTATGAGCAGTTCTTC
CASSEGSGRTPGPGRGSYYEQFF
>TRBD1|TRBV10-3|TRBJ1-3|once
TGTGCCATCAGTGACCCGGGGACAGTTGGAAACACCATATATTTT
CAISDPGTVGNTIYF
>-|TRBV11-1|TRBJ2-1|-
TGTGCCAGCAGCCGACCAGGGTTCAATGAGCAGTTCTTC
CASSRPGFNEQFF
>TRBD1|TRBV5-1|TRBJ2-2|-
TGCGCCAGCAGCCCAGGGACAGGAAACACCGGGGAGCTGTTTTTT
CASSPGTGNTGELFF
>TRBD2|TRBV7-2|TRBJ2-1|-
TGTGCCAGCAGCTTAGCAAGGACTAGTTTTCTCAATGAGCAGTTCTTC
CASSLARTSFLNEQFF
>-|TRBV7-9|TRBJ2-3|-
TGTGCCAGCAGCTTAGCGGGCTCATTCCCCGGCACAGATACGCAGTATTTT
CASSLAGSFPGTDTQYF
>-|TRBV19|TRBJ1-5|-
TGTGCCACCAACCCTCCGGGGAATCAGCCCCAGCATTTT
CATNPPGNQPQHF
>TRBD1|TRBV28|TRBJ2-7|-
TGTGCCAGCAGCACCTCAGGGGGAAGCTACGAGCAGTACTTC
CASSTSGGSYEQYF
>TRBD1|TRBV7-9|TRBJ1-2|-
TGTGCCAGCAGCTCCACTCGGGCGGAGACAGGGGGATATGGCTACACCTTC
CASSSTRAETGGYGYTF
>TRBD1|TRBV5-6|TRBJ2-1|-
TGTGCCAGCAGCTGGGACAGGGCGGGTGAGCAGTTCTTC
CASSWDRAGEQFF
>TRBD2|TRBV29-1|TRBJ2-7|-
TGCAGCGTTGCGGGACTAGCGGGAGGTCTCACCTACGAGCAGTACTTC
CSVAGLAGGLTYEQYF
>TRBD2|TRBV13|TRBJ2-7|-
TGTGCCAGCAGCTTAGACGTGCTAGCGGGAGAGGGCGAGCAGTACTTC
CASSLDVLAGEGEQYF
>TRBD1|TRBV19|TRBJ1-1|-
TGTGCCAGTAGTCCAATTCCGGGACAGGGATTCACTGAAGCTTTCTTT
CASSPIPGQGFTEAFF
>-|TRBV4-2|TRBJ2-7|once
TGTGCCAGCAGCCCCACTATTCCTTTCGGCGAGCAGTACTTC
CASSPTIPFGEQYF
>TRBD2|TRBV5-1|TRBJ2-1|-
TGCGCCAGCATGACTAGCGGGAGTAAACACAATGAGCAGTTCTTC
CASMTSGSKHNEQFF
>-|TRBV30|TRBJ1-2|few
TGTGCCTGGAGTGTGGACTCCTCTAACTATGGCTACACCTTC
CAWSVDSSNYGYTF
>TRBD1|TRBV30|TRBJ1-4|-
TGTGCCTGGAGCCAGGGGGCCGCTGACGAAAAACTGTTTTTT
CAWSQGAADEKLFF
>TRBD2|TRBV5-3|TRBJ2-7|-
TGTGCCAGAAGCAAGGACTGTAGCGGGAGGCCGGTGAACGAGCAGTACTTC
CARSKDCSGRPVNEQYF
>TRBD1|TRBV18|TRBJ1-3|-
TGTGCCAGCTCACCCAGGACAGGGGAGAGAAACACCATATATTTT
CASSPRTGERNTIYF
>-|TRBV5-4|TRBJ1-3|-
TGTGCCAGCAGCTTGGAATCAGGGGAGGGAAACACCATATATTTT
CASSLESGEGNTIYF
>-|TRBV5-1|TRBJ2-7|-
TGCGCCAGCAGCTGGAGGTTCGGATCCTCCTACGAGCAGTACTTC
CASSWRFGSSYEQYF
>TRBD1|TRBV30|TRBJ1-5|once
TGTGCCTGGGGGGACAGGGGGTCGAGCAATCAGCCCCAGCATTTT
CAWGDRGSSNQPQHF
>-|TRBV19|TRBJ2-5|-
TGTGCCAGTAGTAGTCAGCGCCAAGAGACCCAGTACTTC
CASSSQRQETQYF
>TRBD1|TRBV6-6|TRBJ2-7|-
TGTGCCAGCAGTCAGACAGGGCTCGAGCAGTACTTC
CASSQTGLEQYF
>TRBD1|TRBV30|TRBJ1-6|-
TGTGCCTGGAGGGTCAGGACAGGGGGTTCACCCCTCCACTTT
CAWRVRTGGSPLHF
>TRBD2|TRBV5-1|TRBJ2-1|-
TGCGCCAGCAGTTCCCCCCTATCTAGCGGGGGGGCCTACAATGAGCAGTTCTTC
CASSSPLSSGGAYNEQFF
>TRBD1|TRBV7-6|TRBJ1-5|-
TGTGCCAGCAGCTTTGGGACAGGGATGGGTCAGCCCCAGCATTTT
CASSFGTGMGQPQHF
>-|TRBV4-1|TRBJ1-1|-
TGCGCCAGCAGCCGAGAAGGGGCGCGAATGAACACTGAAGCTTTCTTT
CASSREGARMNTEAFF
>-|TRBV27|TRBJ1-1|-
TGTGCCAGCAGTTTTTTAGCTGGGGGGACGAACACTGAAGCTTTCTTT
CASSFLAGGTNTEAFF
>-|TRBV2|TRBJ1-1|-
TGTGCCAGCAGAAACCGAAAGGAGGGGAACACTGAAGCTTTCTTT
CASRNRKEGNTEAFF
>-|TRBV7-9|TRBJ1-3|-
TGTGCCAGCAGCCCTCTGAGCTCTGGAAACACCATATATTTT
CASSPLSSGNTIYF
>TRBD1|TRBV4-1|TRBJ1-1|-
TGCGCCAGCAGCCAGTGGGACAGGGCGGGCACTGAAGCTTTCTTT
CASSQWDRAGTEAFF
>TRBD2|TRBV19|TRBJ2-3|-
TGTGCCAGTTCTACGACTAGCGGCTCAACAGATACGCAGTATTTT
CASSTTSGSTDTQYF